This TCR beta chain was sequenced during a study of cytomegalovirus exposure and HLA in healthy donors. The wider study: As released early, the data held about 85 million unique TCRs from HLA-typed donors. General observations from the study: V- and J-gene trimming in TCR beta was tied to a missense DCLRE1C variant by an analysis performed later. In an earlier analysis, about 87% or about 30%: the productive usage of most TCR beta V segments. The classifier reportedly diagnosed cytomegalovirus status with high sensitivity and specificity.

In the PCR, 60 Vbeta and 13 Jbeta primers were used. Sequencing used immunoSEQ multiplex PCR; TCRdb keeps in-frame clones, though not all of them. The repertoire has around 130,000 clones, roughly 62% of them found once; the top ten carry around 1.8%. Concerning this clone itself: Its target is not known.

Germline CDR1 SSHAT, CDR2 FNYEAQ (reference sequence). The CDR3 spans 14 residues. V was pared by 3 bases and J by 7 bases, with 14 bases between. The TCR comes from a male donor in good health and CMV-seronegative. The chain is built from TRBV7-7 and TRBJ2-3; no firm D call. Specimen: PBMCs. Here the CDR3 DNA reads TGTGCCAGCAGCTTTGAGCTTCGTCGTTATACGCAGTATTTT. Translation: CASSFELRRYTQYF.